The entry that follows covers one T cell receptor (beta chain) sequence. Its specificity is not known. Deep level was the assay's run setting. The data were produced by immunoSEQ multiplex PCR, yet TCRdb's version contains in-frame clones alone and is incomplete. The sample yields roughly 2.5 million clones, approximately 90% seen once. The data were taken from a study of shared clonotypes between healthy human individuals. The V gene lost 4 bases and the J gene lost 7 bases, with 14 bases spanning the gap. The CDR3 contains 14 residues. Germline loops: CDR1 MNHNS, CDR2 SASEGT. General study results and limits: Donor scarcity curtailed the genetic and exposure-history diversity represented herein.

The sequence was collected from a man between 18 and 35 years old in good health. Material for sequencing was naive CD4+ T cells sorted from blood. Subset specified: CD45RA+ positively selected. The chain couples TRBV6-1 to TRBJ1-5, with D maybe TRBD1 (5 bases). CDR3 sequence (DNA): TGTGCCAGCAGTGCCGGGGGGGTAAAACAGCCCCAGCATTTT. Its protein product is CASSAGGVKQPQHF.